One and the same sample provided the 29 T cell receptor beta chains below, sequenced in a study of cytomegalovirus exposure and HLA in healthy donors. The assay was immunoSEQ multiplex PCR, and TCRdb's table has in-frame clones only and misses some. The sample lists hundreds of thousands of clones, around nine tenths occurring once. Source material: PBMCs. The receptors derive from a woman between 18 and 29 years old in good health and CMV-seropositive.

The chain is built from TRBV28 and TRBJ2-7, with D possibly TRBD1 on 6 matching bases. The CDR3 is made up of 14 amino acids. Looked up from germline, CDR1 is MDHEN and CDR2 is SYDVKM. Trimming removed 4 bases at V and 2 bases at J, with 12 bases between. CDR3 region: CASSSPGQTYEQYF. The CDR3 bases are TGTGCCAGCAGTTCCCCGGGACAAACCTACGAGCAGTACTTC.

The rearrangement uses TRBV18 and TRBJ2-5; 9 positions match TRBD2. Germline values: CDR1 KGHSH, CDR2 LQKENI. Trimming took 3 bases from V and 2 from J; bases not matched to a gene: 7. There are 16 residues in the CDR3. This chain's CDR3 is CASSPGLSGRQETQYF. In DNA, the CDR3 is TGTGCCAGCTCACCCGGTTTAAGCGGGAGGCAAGAGACCCAGTACTTC.

The chain recombines TRBV19 with TRBJ2-1; 7 positions match TRBD1. The CDR3 is made up of 15 amino acids. Trimming cost V 1 base and J 3 bases; bases outside gene matches: 3. Germline V gene sequence: CDR1 LNHDA, CDR2 SQIVND (reference sequence). The CDR3 DNA is TGTGCCAGTAGTATAGTTGGGACAGTCTACAATGAGCAGTTCTTC. Encoded protein: CASSIVGTVYNEQFF.

The V gene is TRBV7-2, the J gene TRBJ2-1; D is undetermined. The CDR3 has 12 amino acids. Germline V gene data show CDR1 as SGHTA and CDR2 as FQGNSA. Trimming took off 3 bases at V and 4 bases at J, with 4 bases between the two ends. CDR3 loop: CASSFSYNEQFF. The CDR3 DNA reads TGTGCCAGCAGCTTCTCTTACAATGAGCAGTTCTTC.

The chain has TRBV4-1 and TRBJ1-4; D is unclear. The germline gives CDR1 MGHRA, CDR2 YSYEKL. This CDR3 has 18 amino acids. Deletions cut 4 bases from V and 2 bases from J, with 20 bases between. This chain's CDR3 is CASSREPGATATNEKLFF. The CDR3 bases are TGCGCCAGCAGCCGGGAGCCGGGAGCAACGGCGACTAATGAAAAACTGTTTTTT.

This chain links TRBV5-1 with TRBJ1-4, with a weak D call TRBD1 (5 bases). Trimming removed 3 bases from V and 8 bases from J, with 26 bases in between. The germline V gene encodes CDR1 SGHRS and CDR2 YFSETQ. The CDR3 runs 18 residues. The CDR3 region is CASSYGLPGGVDPEKLFF. CDR3 DNA sequence: TGCGCCAGCAGCTACGGACTTCCTGGAGGGGTAGATCCAGAAAAACTGTTTTTT.

The chain employs TRBV7-6 and TRBJ2-7; 12 nucleotides match TRBD1. Germline CDR1 SGHVS, CDR2 FNYEAQ. V was pared by 1 base and J by 7 bases, with 5 bases of the junction left unmatched. This CDR3 has 15 residues. The CDR3 DNA follows: TGTGCCAGCAGCTTAGAGGGGGACAGGGGGCTAGAGCAGTACTTC. Protein product: CASSLEGDRGLEQYF.

This sequence joins TRBV19 and TRBJ2-7; 9 positions match TRBD1. CDR1 and CDR2 (germline): LNHDA, SQIVND (reference sequence). The CDR3 is 14 residues long. Trimming at V came to 5 bases and at J to 7 bases, leaving 9 bases not matched to a gene. In DNA form, the CDR3 reads TGTGCCAGTAGTTCCCGGGACAGGGCCTCTGAGCAGTACTTC. It is translated as CASSSRDRASEQYF.

The chain is built from TRBV28 and TRBJ1-1; 10 bases align to TRBD1. The J segment lost 12 bases and the V segment lost 5 bases, leaving 9 bases of the junction unmatched. The CDR3 consists of 13 residues. Germline V gene sequence: CDR1 MDHEN, CDR2 SYDVKM. CDR3 in DNA: TGTGCCAGCAGTACCTATCGGGACAGGGGATCTTTCTTT. This encodes CASSTYRDRGSFF.

J is TRBJ2-1 and V is TRBV9; 9 bases line up with TRBD2. Germline V gene data show CDR1 as SGDLS and CDR2 as YYNGEE. The J segment lost 4 bases and the V segment lost 5 bases, leaving 7 bases of the junction unmatched. The CDR3 runs 15 residues. The CDR3 sequence is CASSGRAGGYNEQFF. DNA for the CDR3: TGTGCCAGCAGTGGCAGGGCGGGAGGGTACAATGAGCAGTTCTTC.

This sequence joins TRBV5-5 and TRBJ2-1, with D unclear. This CDR3 is 12 amino acids long. The ends were cut back, 2 bases at V and 14 bases at J, with 14 bases in the middle. CDR1 is SGHKS, CDR2 YYEKEE, per germline (reference sequence). The CDR3 region is CASSFEGAWEFF. The CDR3 DNA reads TGTGCCAGCAGCTTTGAAGGAGCTTGGGAGTTCTTC.

The chain employs TRBV19 and TRBJ2-1, with 7 bases lining up with TRBD2. The germline CDR1 and CDR2 sequences are LNHDA and SQIVND (reference sequence). The CDR3 loop spans 13 amino acids. The J segment lost 5 bases and the V segment lost 6 bases, leaving 4 bases of the junction unmatched. CDR3 nucleotides: TGTGCCAGTAGGGGGGGAGGGCACAATGAGCAGTTCTTC. It encodes CASRGGGHNEQFF.

The chain couples TRBV6-6 to TRBJ1-2, with 7 bases aligning to TRBD1. The CDR3 runs to 15 residues. From germline, CDR1 is MNHNY and CDR2 SVGAGI (reference sequence). The junction had 15 bases not matched to a gene; V was cut back by 6 bases and J by 8 bases. CDR3: CASRAPADRERGYTF. DNA for the CDR3: TGTGCCAGCAGGGCCCCTGCCGACAGGGAAAGGGGCTACACCTTC.

This clone was found once. The chain links TRBV7-3 to TRBJ2-7; 10 nucleotides align to TRBD2. Trimming at V came to 5 bases and at J to 5 bases, leaving 6 bases not matched to a gene. Germline loops: CDR1 SGHTA, CDR2 FQGTGA. This CDR3 has 14 amino acids. CDR3 protein: CASSPLGLANEQYF. The CDR3 nucleotides are TGTGCCAGCAGCCCCCTGGGACTAGCGAACGAGCAGTACTTC.

The chain joins TRBV12-5 to TRBJ1-2, with a possible D match to TRBD1 (6 bases). The germline V gene has CDR1 LGHNT and CDR2 FRNRAP. The CDR3 spans 13 residues. Trimming stripped 8 bases from V and 0 bases from J, with 10 bases between. The CDR3: CASSQGANYGYTF. CDR3 bases: TGTGCTAGTTCACAGGGAGCTAACTATGGCTACACCTTC.

CDR3 bases: TGTGCCAGCAGCTTGGGGGCCAGCTCGACATACGAGCAGTACTTC. Its protein is CASSLGASSTYEQYF. This rearrangement joins TRBV5-4 to TRBJ2-7; D is ambiguous. The germline CDR1 and CDR2 sequences are SGHNT and YYREEE (reference sequence). Trimming left V 0 bases short and J 4 bases short, with 14 bases between. The CDR3 length is 15 residues.

This chain uses TRBV5-1 with TRBJ2-7, with D tentatively TRBD1 (6 bases). V shed 4 bases and J shed 5 bases, with 16 bases lying between them. Germline CDR1 SGHRS, CDR2 YFSETQ. The CDR3 spans 14 residues. CDR3 bases: TGCGCCAGCAGCCCCGGGACACGAGGAGACGAGCAGTACTTC. Amino acid sequence: CASSPGTRGDEQYF.

V usage is TRBV5-1 and J usage is TRBJ2-1; 12 bases align to TRBD2. After removal of 0 bases from V and 7 bases from J, the junction contained 14 bases not matched to a gene. CDR3 length: 19 amino acids. In germline, CDR1 is SGHRS, CDR2 YFSETQ. The CDR3 bases are TGCGCCAGCAGCTTGGGGTGGGCGACTAGCGGGAGAAGGAGGAATGAGCAGTTCTTC. Residues: CASSLGWATSGRRRNEQFF.

The chain joins TRBV6-6 to TRBJ2-5; 7 nucleotides match TRBD2. Germline-derived CDR1 and CDR2 are MNHNY and SVGAGI (reference sequence). V gave up 6 bases and J gave up 1 base; unmatched junction bases: 11. There are 16 residues in the CDR3. CDR3: CASSRPGGSPQETQYF. The CDR3 nucleotides are TGTGCCAGCAGCCGTCCTGGCGGGAGCCCCCAAGAGACCCAGTACTTC.

The V call is TRBV2, the J call TRBJ1-4; 8 nucleotides align to TRBD1. Germline V gene data show CDR1 as SNHLY and CDR2 as FYNNEI. The CDR3 runs 14 residues. Germline trimming cut 3 bases from V and 6 bases from J; bases unmatched to any gene: 3. This CDR3 reads CASSDSTGDEKLFF. The CDR3 DNA reads TGTGCCAGCAGTGATTCGACAGGGGATGAAAAACTGTTTTTT.

The chain joins TRBV27 to TRBJ2-1, with TRBD2 matching over 10 bases. Germline CDR1 and CDR2: MNHEY and SMNVEV (reference sequence). The CDR3 contains 16 residues. The V gene end was trimmed by 6 bases and the J gene end by 2 bases; junction bases not matched to a gene: 7. The CDR3 DNA reads TGTGCCAGCAGACGTAGTACTAGCGGGACCTACAATGAGCAGTTCTTC. Its translation is CASRRSTSGTYNEQFF.

V usage is TRBV10-1 and J usage is TRBJ2-5; tentative D call: TRBD1 (5 bases). V shed 5 bases and J shed 5 bases, with 12 bases lying between them. Germline V gene sequence: CDR1 WNHNN, CDR2 SYGVQD (reference sequence). The CDR3 consists of 13 residues. CDR3 region: CASSPGLGETQYF. CDR3 DNA sequence: TGCGCCAGCAGTCCAGGGTTAGGGGAGACCCAGTACTTC.

The chain is built from TRBV28 and TRBJ1-2, with TRBD1 matching 7 bases. CDR3 size: 13 residues. Trimming at V came to 7 bases and at J to 0 bases, leaving 2 bases not matched to a gene. Germline V lookup: CDR1 MDHEN, CDR2 SYDVKM. This CDR3 is CASKQGANYGYTF. Here the CDR3 DNA reads TGTGCCAGCAAGCAGGGGGCTAACTATGGCTACACCTTC.

The chain links TRBV27 to TRBJ2-2; D is ambiguous. V was pared by 3 bases and J by 0 bases, with 8 bases between. The CDR3 is 15 residues long. Per germline, CDR1 MNHEY and CDR2 SMNVEV (reference sequence). DNA for the CDR3: TGTGCCAGCAGTTTGGGCCGTGCGAACACCGGGGAGCTGTTTTTT. This sequence encodes CASSLGRANTGELFF.

The chain links TRBV19 to TRBJ2-7; 10 positions match TRBD2. In germline, CDR1 is LNHDA, CDR2 SQIVND (reference sequence). CDR3 length equals 14 residues. With 7 bases clipped from V and 6 bases from J, the junction kept 9 bases outside the gene matches. The CDR3 is CASKLTSGRSEQYF. CDR3 nucleotides: TGTGCCAGTAAACTGACTAGCGGGCGATCCGAGCAGTACTTC.

The chain has TRBV2 and TRBJ2-1; D unresolved. The CDR3 loop spans 12 amino acids. Germline V CDR1 and CDR2: SNHLY, FYNNEI. Trimming pared 10 bases from V and 4 bases from J, leaving 11 bases between. This CDR3 reads CATKRFYNEQFF. Written as DNA, the CDR3 is TGTGCCACCAAGCGATTTTACAATGAGCAGTTCTTC.

The V gene is TRBV25-1, the J gene TRBJ1-2; 7 bases fit TRBD1. The germline gives CDR1 MGHDK, CDR2 SYGVNS. The CDR3 extends over 14 amino acids. V lost 3 bases to trimming and J lost 3 bases; unmatched junction nucleotides: 4. Here the CDR3 reads CASSDVTGYYGYTF. CDR3 in DNA: TGTGCCAGCAGTGACGTGACAGGGTACTATGGCTACACCTTC.

The chain has TRBV28 and TRBJ2-1; D unresolved. Germline V lookup: CDR1 MDHEN, CDR2 SYDVKM. The CDR3 has 14 amino acids. V lost 6 bases and J 8 bases, leaving 17 bases between the germline ends. CDR3 amino acids: CASSRIARVDEQFF. CDR3 in DNA: TGTGCCAGCAGCCGGATCGCCCGGGTCGATGAGCAGTTCTTC.

This clone turned up a few times. The V and J genes are TRBV19 and TRBJ1-1; D is unresolved. The CDR3 has 12 amino acids. V gave up 7 bases and J gave up 3 bases, with 9 bases separating them. CDR1 is LNHDA, CDR2 SQIVND, per germline (reference sequence). The CDR3 sequence: CASNSGYTEAFF. Here the CDR3 DNA reads TGTGCCAGTAACTCCGGGTACACTGAAGCTTTCTTT.